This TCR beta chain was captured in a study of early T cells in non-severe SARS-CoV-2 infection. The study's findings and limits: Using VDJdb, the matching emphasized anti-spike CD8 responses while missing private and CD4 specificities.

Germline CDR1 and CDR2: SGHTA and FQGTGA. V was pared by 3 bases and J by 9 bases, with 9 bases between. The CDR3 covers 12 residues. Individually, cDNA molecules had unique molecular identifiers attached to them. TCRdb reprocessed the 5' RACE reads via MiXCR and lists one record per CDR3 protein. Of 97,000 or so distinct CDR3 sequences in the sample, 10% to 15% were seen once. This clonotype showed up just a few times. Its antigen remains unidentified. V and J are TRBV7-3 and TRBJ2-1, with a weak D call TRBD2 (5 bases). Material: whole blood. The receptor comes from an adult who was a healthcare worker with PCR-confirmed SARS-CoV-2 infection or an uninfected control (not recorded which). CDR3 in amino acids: CASSFSEGEQFF. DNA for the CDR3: TGTGCCAGCAGCTTCAGTGAGGGTGAGCAGTTCTTC.